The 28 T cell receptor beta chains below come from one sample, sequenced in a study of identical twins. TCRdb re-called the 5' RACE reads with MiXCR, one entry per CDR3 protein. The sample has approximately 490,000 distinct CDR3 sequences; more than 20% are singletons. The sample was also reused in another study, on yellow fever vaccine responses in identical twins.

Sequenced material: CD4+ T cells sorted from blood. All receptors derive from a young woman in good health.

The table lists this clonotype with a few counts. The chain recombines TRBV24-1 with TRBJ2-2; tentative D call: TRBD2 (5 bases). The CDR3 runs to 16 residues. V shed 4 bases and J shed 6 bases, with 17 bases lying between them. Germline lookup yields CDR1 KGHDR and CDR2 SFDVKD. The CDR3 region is CATSELENPRAGELFF. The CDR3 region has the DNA TGTGCCACCAGTGAGCTGGAAAACCCGAGGGCCGGGGAGCTGTTTTTT.

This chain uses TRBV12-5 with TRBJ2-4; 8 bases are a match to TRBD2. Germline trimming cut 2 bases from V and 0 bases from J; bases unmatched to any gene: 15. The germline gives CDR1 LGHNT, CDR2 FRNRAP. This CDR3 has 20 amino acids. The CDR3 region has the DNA TGTGCTAGTGGTTTGTCCTGGGCTAGCGGGCCCCTTTTAGCCAAAAACATTCAGTACTTC. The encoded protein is CASGLSWASGPLLAKNIQYF.

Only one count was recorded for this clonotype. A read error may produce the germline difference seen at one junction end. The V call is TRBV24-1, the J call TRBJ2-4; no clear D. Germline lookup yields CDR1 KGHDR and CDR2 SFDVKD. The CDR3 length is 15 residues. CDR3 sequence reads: CAPRCRRTAKNIQYF. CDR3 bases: TGTGCCCCCAGATGTCGACGGACGGCCAAAAACATTCAGTACTTC.

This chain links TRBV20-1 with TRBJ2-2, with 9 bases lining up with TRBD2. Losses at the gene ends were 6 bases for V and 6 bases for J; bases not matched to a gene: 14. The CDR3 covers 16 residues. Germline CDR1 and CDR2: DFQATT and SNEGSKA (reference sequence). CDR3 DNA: TGCAGTGCCGGATTGAGGGCGGGGGGGCTTGCCGGGGAGCTGTTTTTT. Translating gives CSAGLRAGGLAGELFF.

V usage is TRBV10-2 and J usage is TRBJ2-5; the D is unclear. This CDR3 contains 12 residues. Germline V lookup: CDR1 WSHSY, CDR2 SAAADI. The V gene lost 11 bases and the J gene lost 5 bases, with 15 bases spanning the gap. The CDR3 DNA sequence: TGCGCCTGTTCGTCTCTCGGGGAGACCCAGTACTTC. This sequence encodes CACSSLGETQYF.

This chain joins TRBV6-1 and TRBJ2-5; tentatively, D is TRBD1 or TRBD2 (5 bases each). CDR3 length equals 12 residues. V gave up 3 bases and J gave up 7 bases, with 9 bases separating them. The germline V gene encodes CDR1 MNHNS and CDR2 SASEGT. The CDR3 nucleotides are TGTGCCAGCAGTGAGGGGGTAGGGACCCAGTACTTC. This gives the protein CASSEGVGTQYF.

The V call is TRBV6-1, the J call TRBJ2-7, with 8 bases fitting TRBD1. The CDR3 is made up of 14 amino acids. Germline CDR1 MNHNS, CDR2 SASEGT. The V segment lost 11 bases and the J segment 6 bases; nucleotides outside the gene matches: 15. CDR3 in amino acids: CAGSGQGGFREQYF. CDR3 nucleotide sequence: TGTGCCGGATCCGGACAGGGAGGTTTCCGCGAGCAGTACTTC.

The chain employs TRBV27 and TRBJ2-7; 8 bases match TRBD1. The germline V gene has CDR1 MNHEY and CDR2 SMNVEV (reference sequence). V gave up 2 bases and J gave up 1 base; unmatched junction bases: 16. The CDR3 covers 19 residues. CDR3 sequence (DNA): TGTGCCAGCAGTTTACCCCAGCCTGAGACAGGGGCTTTTTCCTACGAGCAGTACGTC. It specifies CASSLPQPETGAFSYEQYV.

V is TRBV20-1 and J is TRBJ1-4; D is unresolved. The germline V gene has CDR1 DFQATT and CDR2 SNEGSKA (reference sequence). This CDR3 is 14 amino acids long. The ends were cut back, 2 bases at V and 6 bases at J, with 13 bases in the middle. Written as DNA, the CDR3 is TGCAGTGCTAGATTCTGGGGTTCGGATGAAAAACTGTTTTTT. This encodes CSARFWGSDEKLFF.

The CDR3 sequence: CAGLEGVVKNEQFF. CDR3 bases: TGTGCCGGTCTAGAAGGTGTGGTCAAGAATGAGCAGTTCTTC. The J gene is TRBJ2-1, the V gene TRBV7-9; D call uncertain. V shed 11 bases and J shed 7 bases, with 21 bases lying between them. The length of the CDR3 is 14 residues. Germline CDR1 and CDR2: SEHNR and FQNEAQ (reference sequence).

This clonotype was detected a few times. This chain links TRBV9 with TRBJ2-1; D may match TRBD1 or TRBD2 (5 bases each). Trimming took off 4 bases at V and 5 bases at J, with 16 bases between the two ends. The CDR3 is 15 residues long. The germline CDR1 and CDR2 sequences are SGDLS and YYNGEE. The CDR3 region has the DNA TGTGCCAGCAGCTTCCGGGACGGTTTTGACAATGAGCAGTTCTTC. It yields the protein CASSFRDGFDNEQFF.

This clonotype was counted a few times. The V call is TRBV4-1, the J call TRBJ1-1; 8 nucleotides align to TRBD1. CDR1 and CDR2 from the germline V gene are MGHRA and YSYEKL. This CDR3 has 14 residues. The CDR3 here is CATRLDRVLTEAFF. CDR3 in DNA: TGCGCTACCCGCTTGGACAGGGTACTCACTGAAGCTTTCTTT.

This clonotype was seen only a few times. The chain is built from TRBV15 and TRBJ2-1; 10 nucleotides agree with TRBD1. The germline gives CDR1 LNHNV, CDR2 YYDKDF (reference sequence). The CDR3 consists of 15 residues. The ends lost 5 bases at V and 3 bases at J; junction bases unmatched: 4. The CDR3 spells CATSEGQGYYNEQFF. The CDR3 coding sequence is TGTGCCACCAGCGAGGGACAGGGGTACTACAATGAGCAGTTCTTC.

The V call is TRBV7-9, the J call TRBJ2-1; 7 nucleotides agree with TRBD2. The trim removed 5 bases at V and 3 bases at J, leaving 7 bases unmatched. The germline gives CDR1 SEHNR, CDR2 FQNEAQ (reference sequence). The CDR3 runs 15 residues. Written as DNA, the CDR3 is TGTGCCAGCAGCCCGATAGCGGGCAACTACAATGAGCAGTTCTTC. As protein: CASSPIAGNYNEQFF. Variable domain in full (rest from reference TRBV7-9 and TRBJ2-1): DTGVSQNPRHKITKRGQNVTFRCDPISEHNRLYWYRQTLGQGPEFLTYFQNEAQLEKSRLLSDRFSAERPKGSFSTLEIQRTEQGDSAMYLCASSPIAGNYNEQFFGPGTRLTVL.

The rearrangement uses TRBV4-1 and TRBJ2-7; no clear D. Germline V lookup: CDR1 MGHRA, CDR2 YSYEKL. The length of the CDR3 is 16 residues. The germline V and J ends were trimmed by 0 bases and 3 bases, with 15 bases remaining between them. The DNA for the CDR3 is TGCGCCAGCAGCCAAGAACCGAATCCAGCGCTCTACGAGCAGTACGTC. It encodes CASSQEPNPALYEQYV.

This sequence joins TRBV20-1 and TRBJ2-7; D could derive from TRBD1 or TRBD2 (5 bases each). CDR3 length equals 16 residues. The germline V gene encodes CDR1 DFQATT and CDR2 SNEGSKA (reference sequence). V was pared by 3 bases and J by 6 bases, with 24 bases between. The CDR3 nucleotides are TGCAGTGCTAGTAATTGGGACCGTTTGTCCTTTTTCGAGCAGTACTTC. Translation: CSASNWDRLSFFEQYF.

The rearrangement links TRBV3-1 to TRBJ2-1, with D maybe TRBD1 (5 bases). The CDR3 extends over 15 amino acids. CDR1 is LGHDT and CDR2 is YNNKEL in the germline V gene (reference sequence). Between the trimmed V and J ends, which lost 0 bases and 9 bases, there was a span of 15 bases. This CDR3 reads CASSQDRLSRGEQFF. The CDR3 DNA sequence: TGTGCCAGCAGCCAAGATCGGCTCTCAAGGGGTGAGCAGTTCTTC.

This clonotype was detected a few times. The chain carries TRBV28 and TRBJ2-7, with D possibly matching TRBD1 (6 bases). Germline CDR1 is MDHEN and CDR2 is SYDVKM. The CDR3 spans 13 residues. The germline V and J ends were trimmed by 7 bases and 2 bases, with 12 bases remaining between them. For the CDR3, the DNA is TGTGCCAGCATGGGGGCAGGGCCCTACGAGCAGTACTTC. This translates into CASMGAGPYEQYF.

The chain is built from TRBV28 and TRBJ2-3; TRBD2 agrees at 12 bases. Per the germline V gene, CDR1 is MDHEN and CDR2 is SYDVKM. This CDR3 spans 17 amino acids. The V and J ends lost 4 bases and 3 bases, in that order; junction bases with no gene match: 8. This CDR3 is CASSSLAGGRSTDTQYF. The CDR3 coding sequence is TGTGCCAGCAGTTCCCTAGCGGGGGGGCGGTCGACAGATACGCAGTATTTT.

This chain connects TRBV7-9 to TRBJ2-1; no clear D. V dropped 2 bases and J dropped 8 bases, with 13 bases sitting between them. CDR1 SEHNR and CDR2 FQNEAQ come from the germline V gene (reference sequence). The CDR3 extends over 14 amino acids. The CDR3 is CASSLIPPSHEQFF. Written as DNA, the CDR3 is TGTGCCAGCAGCTTAATCCCCCCGTCACATGAGCAGTTCTTC.

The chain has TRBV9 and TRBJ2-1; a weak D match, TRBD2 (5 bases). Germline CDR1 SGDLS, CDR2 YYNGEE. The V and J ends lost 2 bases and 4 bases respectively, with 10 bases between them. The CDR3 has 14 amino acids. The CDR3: CASSVGLPYNEQFF. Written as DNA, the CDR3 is TGTGCCAGCAGCGTCGGACTCCCTTACAATGAGCAGTTCTTC.

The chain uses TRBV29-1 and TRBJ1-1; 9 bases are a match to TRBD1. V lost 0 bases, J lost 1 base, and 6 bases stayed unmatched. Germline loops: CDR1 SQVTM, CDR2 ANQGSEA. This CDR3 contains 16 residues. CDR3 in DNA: TGCAGCGTTGAAGATCTTGGGACAGGGCAGAACACTGAAGCTTTCTTT. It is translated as CSVEDLGTGQNTEAFF.

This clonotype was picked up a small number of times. CDR3 amino acids: CASSLSLAGGYNEQFF. CDR3 bases: TGTGCCAGCAGTTTATCGCTAGCGGGGGGGTACAATGAGCAGTTCTTC. This rearrangement joins TRBV27 to TRBJ2-1; 12 nucleotides match TRBD2. Looked up from germline, CDR1 is MNHEY and CDR2 is SMNVEV (reference sequence). This CDR3 has 16 amino acids. J was trimmed by 4 bases and V by 0 bases; bases with no gene match: 1.

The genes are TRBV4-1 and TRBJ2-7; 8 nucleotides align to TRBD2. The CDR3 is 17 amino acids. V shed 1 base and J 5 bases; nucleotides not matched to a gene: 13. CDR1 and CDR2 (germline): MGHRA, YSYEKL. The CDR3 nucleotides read TGCGCCAGCAGCCAAGTTATAAGAGCGGGGGTGCCAGACGAGCAGTACGTC. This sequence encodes CASSQVIRAGVPDEQYV.

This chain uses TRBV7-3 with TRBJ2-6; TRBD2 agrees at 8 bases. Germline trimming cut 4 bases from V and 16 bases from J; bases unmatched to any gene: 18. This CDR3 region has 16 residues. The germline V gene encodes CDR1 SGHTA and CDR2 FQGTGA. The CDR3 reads CASSSHLPSTSGGLTF. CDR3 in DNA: TGTGCCAGCAGCTCCCATCTTCCCAGTACTAGCGGTGGACTGACTTTC. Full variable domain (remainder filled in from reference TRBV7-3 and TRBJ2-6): GAGVSQTPSNKVTEKGKYVELRCDPISGHTALYWYRQSLGQGPEFLIYFQGTGAADDSGLPNDRFFAVRPEGSVSTLKIQRTERGDSAVYLCASSSHLPSTSGGLTFGAGSRLTVL.

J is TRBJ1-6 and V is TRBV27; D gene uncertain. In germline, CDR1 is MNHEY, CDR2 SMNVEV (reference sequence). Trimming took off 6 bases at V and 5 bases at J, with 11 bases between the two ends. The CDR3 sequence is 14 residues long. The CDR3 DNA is TGTGCCAGCAGCCGGAGGTCGGATAATTCACCCCTCCACTTT. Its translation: CASSRRSDNSPLHF.

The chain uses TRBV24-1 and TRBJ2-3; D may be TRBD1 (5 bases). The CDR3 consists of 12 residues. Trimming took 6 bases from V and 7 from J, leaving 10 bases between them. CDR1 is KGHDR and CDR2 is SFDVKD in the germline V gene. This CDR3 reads CATSQGGNTQYF. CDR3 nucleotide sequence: TGTGCCACCAGTCAGGGTGGGAATACGCAGTATTTT.

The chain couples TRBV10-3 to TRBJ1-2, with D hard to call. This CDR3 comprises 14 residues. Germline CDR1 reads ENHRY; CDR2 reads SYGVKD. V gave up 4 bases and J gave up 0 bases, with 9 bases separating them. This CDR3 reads CAISAGEANYGYTF. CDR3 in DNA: TGTGCCATCAGTGCTGGCGAAGCTAACTATGGCTACACCTTC.